This is a list of T cell receptor beta chains from one sample in a study of regulatory and conventional T cells in RAG deficiency. Assay used: immunoSEQ multiplex PCR; TCRdb lists only in-frame clones, some missing. The repertoire holds tens of thousands of clones, with approximately 95% as singletons. In addition, the sample was reused for a study of regulatory T cells.

The sample consisted of CD25- CD4+ T cells sorted from blood. The receptors derive from a human donor in good health. Each CDR3 is given with its conserved first and last residue. Each record gives: J gene, D gene, V gene, CDR3 protein. D genes are given only for firm matches.

TRBJ2-3 TRBD1 TRBV7-6 CASSQRQGLNTQYF
TRBJ1-2 TRBD1 TRBV7-2 CASSLGQGTSMGYTF
TRBJ1-2 TRBD1 TRBV5-1 CASSLKSPGGVSYTF
TRBJ1-4 - TRBV6-5 CASPTNGGKNEKLFF
TRBJ2-7 TRBD1 TRBV29-1 CSAGQLSYEQYF
TRBJ2-7 TRBD1 TRBV5-4 CANPQGAGEQYF
TRBJ1-2 TRBD1 TRBV10-3 CAINPGGTANYGYTF
TRBJ1-5 TRBD1 TRBV4-1 CASSQQRTGGNQPQHF
TRBJ1-1 - TRBV2 CASIGDPNTEAFF
TRBJ1-6 TRBD1 TRBV27 CASSVGQTGVLWPLHF
TRBJ2-5 TRBD1 TRBV5-1 CASSLGTVFSETQYF
TRBJ2-1 TRBD2 TRBV5-8 CASSLTSGGSYNEQFF
TRBJ2-3 TRBD2 TRBV7-3 CASSHRTDTLAGVADTQYF
TRBJ1-3 - TRBV19 CASNVQATGNTIYF
TRBJ1-6 - TRBV9 CASSVGEGLSPLHF
TRBJ1-4 - TRBV2 CASRRIPEKLFF
TRBJ2-7 - TRBV5-1 CASSLASGRNEQYF
TRBJ1-2 - TRBV27 CASRGFSRVHGYTF
TRBJ1-6 - TRBV5-1 CASSLAVGANSPLHF
TRBJ1-6 TRBD1 TRBV2 CASSEGQKNNSPLHF
TRBJ2-3 TRBD2 TRBV10-3 CAGSGGPGLLRDTQYF
TRBJ1-1 - TRBV7-2 CASSLHGNTEAFF
TRBJ2-5 TRBD1 TRBV18 CASSWAQGARETQYF
TRBJ1-1 - TRBV19 CASTANQGTEAFF
TRBJ2-5 TRBD1 TRBV6-1 CASSEGTGGETQYF
TRBJ1-6 - TRBV7-2 CASSLSFEGKSPLHF
TRBJ2-7 TRBD1 TRBV5-1 CASRQGDRGDEQYF
TRBJ2-2 TRBD2 TRBV18 CASSPMAGGGPNTGELFF
TRBJ1-5 - TRBV5-6 CASSWRGYNQPQHF
TRBJ1-6 - TRBV11-1 CASSRAGDGLRNSPLHF
TRBJ2-1 TRBD2 TRBV5-1 CASSQRTSGGAGNEQFF
TRBJ2-7 TRBD1 TRBV5-1 CASSFEGQGIEQYF
TRBJ2-3 TRBD2 TRBV5-4 CASSSLAGDPTDTQYF
TRBJ2-5 TRBD1 TRBV5-1 CASSLGQGRGETQYF
TRBJ2-2 - TRBV18 CASSPLGELFF
TRBJ2-3 TRBD2 TRBV18 CASSPVMGGGNTDTQYF
TRBJ2-3 TRBD2 TRBV7-9 CASSPTSGSTDTQYF
TRBJ1-2 TRBD1 TRBV5-1 CASKIQPGQGADYGYTF
TRBJ2-1 TRBD2 TRBV7-3 CASSLSGGSPGREQFF
TRBJ2-2 TRBD2 TRBV2 CASSRLAGENTGELFF
TRBJ1-1 - TRBV5-4 CASSLLGVFGAFF
TRBJ1-5 TRBD1 TRBV28 CASSDDRALSNQPQHF
TRBJ1-1 - TRBV27 CASSRYNRAMNTEAFF
TRBJ1-2 - TRBV4-1 CASRQGLSGYTF
TRBJ2-5 TRBD2 TRBV2 CAATGGGDYQETQYF
TRBJ2-1 TRBD1 TRBV28 CASSFKPGQVNNEQFF
TRBJ2-2 TRBD2 TRBV2 CASIIAGGSTGELFF
TRBJ2-7 - TRBV6-1 CASSARGAGPYEQYF
TRBJ2-7 - TRBV7-2 CASSLLPGEYEQYF
TRBJ1-1 - TRBV7-8 CASSSRTGPNTEAFF
TRBJ1-1 - TRBV6-5 CASSLRDMNTEAFF
TRBJ2-2 - TRBV12-5 CASGLDRTNTGELFF
TRBJ2-3 TRBD2 TRBV6-5 CASGSGLAGRDTQYF
TRBJ1-5 - TRBV28 CASSRLEYNAQPQHF